This T cell receptor (beta chain) was documented in a study of blood T cell repertoires in COVID-19. Study-wide background: Samples taken during acute and convalescent COVID-19 were collected in the United States, Italy and Spain. PBMCs, B-cell-depleted T cells, or T cells provided the cDNA or gDNA that made up the material.

The method was immunoSEQ multiplex PCR; TCRdb's version includes in-frame clones alone and lacks a portion of them. Among 110,000 to 150,000 clones listed, 84% were seen once. This CDR3 comprises 17 residues. Germline CDR1 is LGHNA and CDR2 is YNFKEQ. Losses at the gene ends were 0 bases for V and 8 bases for J; bases not matched to a gene: 11. The chain links TRBV4-2 to TRBJ2-1; 9 bases are a match to TRBD2. The sequencing input was PBMCs or T cells enriched from blood (not recorded which). The clonotype comes from a woman between 18 and 30 years old who had been exposed to COVID-19. This CDR3 is CASSQDRAGGPGDEQFF. In DNA, the CDR3 is TGTGCCAGCAGCCAAGATCGTGCGGGAGGGCCTGGGGATGAGCAGTTCTTC.